What follows are 32 T cell receptor beta chains derived from one specimen sequenced in a study of T cell changes during pregnancy in multiple sclerosis. Repertoires were generated with immunoSEQ multiplex PCR, while TCRdb's copy carries only in-frame clones and drops some. The data show 100,000 or so clones, with 91% seen just once and less than 4.5% held by the top ten. This sample comprised peripheral blood, obtained after pregnancy. The receptors were gathered from a female donor with multiple sclerosis, enrolled in a pregnancy study.

This clone was seen a single time. This chain joins TRBV7-3 and TRBJ1-3; 8 bases match TRBD1. Germline V gene lookup returns CDR1 SGHTA and CDR2 FQGTGA. The CDR3 length is 15 residues. Trimming at V came to 5 bases and at J to 3 bases, leaving 6 bases not matched to a gene. The CDR3 sequence is CASSPGQGGGNTIYF. CDR3 in DNA: TGTGCCAGCAGCCCAGGACAGGGAGGTGGAAACACCATATATTTT.

The CDR3 nucleotides are TGCGCCAGCACCCAGCAGGGTTACGGTGAAGCTTTCTTT. Translation: CASTQQGYGEAFF. V usage is TRBV5-1 and J usage is TRBJ1-1; the D gene is possibly TRBD1 (5 bases). Trimming removed 6 bases at V and 7 bases at J, with 16 bases between. Germline values: CDR1 SGHRS, CDR2 YFSETQ. The CDR3 runs 13 residues.

The V call is TRBV6-5, the J call TRBJ1-1; no firm D call. Germline V gene lookup returns CDR1 MNHEY and CDR2 SVGAGI. This CDR3 contains 16 residues. Between the trimmed V and J ends, which lost 0 bases and 3 bases, there was a span of 14 bases. CDR3: CASSYSRGFSYTEAFF. Written as DNA, the CDR3 is TGTGCCAGCAGTTACTCGAGAGGATTCTCGTACACTGAAGCTTTCTTT.

This chain connects TRBV6-5 to TRBJ1-5, with 7 bases aligning to TRBD1. J lost 5 bases, V lost 5 bases, and 6 bases had no gene match. Germline CDR1 MNHEY, CDR2 SVGAGI. The CDR3 length is 14 residues. The DNA of the CDR3 is TGTGCCAGCAGTGGACTGGGGACAGATCAGCCCCAGCATTTT. Its protein is CASSGLGTDQPQHF.

The chain links TRBV6-1 to TRBJ2-3, with 7 bases matching TRBD2. The V gene end was trimmed by 4 bases and the J gene end by 6 bases; junction bases not matched to a gene: 7. Germline V gene lookup returns CDR1 MNHNS and CDR2 SASEGT. The CDR3 contains 14 residues. The CDR3, as DNA: TGTGCCAGCAGTGGATACCGGGACTACGATACGCAGTATTTT. This codes for CASSGYRDYDTQYF.

CDR3 sequence (DNA): TGTGCCAGCAGTCACAACAGACAGGGATGGGAGACCCAGTACTTC. Translating it yields CASSHNRQGWETQYF. The V gene is TRBV6-6, the J gene TRBJ2-5, with 7 bases matching TRBD1. Germline V lookup: CDR1 MNHNY, CDR2 SVGAGI (reference sequence). The CDR3 is 15 residues long. The J segment lost 5 bases and the V segment lost 5 bases, leaving 11 bases of the junction unmatched.

V gene TRBV5-1 combines with J gene TRBJ2-2, with D possibly being TRBD2 (7 bases). V shed 2 bases and J shed 4 bases, with 18 bases lying between them. Germline CDR1 is SGHRS and CDR2 is YFSETQ. The CDR3 runs 17 residues. In nucleotides, the CDR3 is TGCGCCAGCAGCTTTGGAGGGGGGGCCGGTTTCACCGGGGAGCTGTTTTTT. It translates to CASSFGGGAGFTGELFF.

This chain connects TRBV7-2 to TRBJ2-3, with 8 nucleotides matching TRBD2. The trim removed 2 bases at V and 3 bases at J, leaving 16 bases unmatched. The CDR3 consists of 19 residues. Germline loops: CDR1 SGHTA, CDR2 FQGNSA. CDR3 loop: CASSLSGGAGEGKTDTQYF. For the CDR3, the DNA is TGTGCCAGCAGCTTATCCGGGGGGGCCGGTGAGGGAAAAACAGATACGCAGTATTTT.

As DNA, the CDR3 is TGTGCCAGCACCCGCCAAGAGACCCAGTACTTC. Its translation: CASTRQETQYF. This chain links TRBV6-5 with TRBJ2-5; D remains ambiguous. Germline-derived CDR1 and CDR2 are MNHEY and SVGAGI. The CDR3 sequence is 11 residues long. V gave up 7 bases and J gave up 1 base, with 4 bases separating them.

The sample holds one count of this clone. J is TRBJ2-5 and V is TRBV7-9; tentatively, D is TRBD1 (6 bases). The V end lost 1 base, the J end lost 4 bases, and 7 bases lay between the germline ends. This CDR3 is 13 amino acids long. The germline V gene encodes CDR1 SEHNR and CDR2 FQNEAQ (reference sequence). DNA for the CDR3: TGTGCCAGCAGCTTAGTAGGGGGAGAGACCCAGTACTTC. Amino acids: CASSLVGGETQYF.

The V call is TRBV27, the J call TRBJ1-1; 7 bases map to TRBD1. Trimming took 2 bases from V and 1 from J; bases not matched to a gene: 1. The length of the CDR3 is 14 residues. Germline V lookup: CDR1 MNHEY, CDR2 SMNVEV (reference sequence). The CDR3 bases are TGTGCCAGCAGTTTACGACAGGGGAACACTGAAGCTTTCTTT. This gives the protein CASSLRQGNTEAFF.

This chain connects TRBV11-3 to TRBJ2-2; TRBD2 matches 13 bases. J gave up 4 bases and V 4 bases, and 6 bases lay outside the gene matches. Germline V gives CDR1 SGHNT, CDR2 YENEEA. The CDR3 totals 17 residues. The CDR3 here is CASSSWGLAGSTGELFF. The DNA of the CDR3 is TGTGCCAGCAGCTCCTGGGGACTAGCGGGGAGCACCGGGGAGCTGTTTTTT.

The chain couples TRBV19 to TRBJ1-6; D is unclear. Germline V gene data show CDR1 as LNHDA and CDR2 as SQIVND (reference sequence). V was shortened by 6 bases and J by 6 bases, with 18 bases between the two germline ends. The CDR3 runs to 16 residues. The CDR3 DNA follows: TGTGCCAGTAGCCCCACCCGGGATGGTAGTAATTCACCCCTCCACTTT. Protein product: CASSPTRDGSNSPLHF.

The CDR3 DNA sequence: TGTGCCAGTAGACGACAGGGGAGGCAAGACGAGCAGTACTTC. Encoded protein: CASRRQGRQDEQYF. The chain has TRBV19 and TRBJ2-7, with TRBD1 matching over 8 bases. The germline V gene encodes CDR1 LNHDA and CDR2 SQIVND (reference sequence). J lost 5 bases, V lost 6 bases, and 9 bases had no gene match. There are 14 residues in the CDR3.

V is TRBV9 and J is TRBJ1-2, with D maybe TRBD1 (5 bases). CDR1 SGDLS and CDR2 YYNGEE come from the germline V gene. Trimming stripped 6 bases from V and 7 bases from J, with 13 bases between. This CDR3 region has 12 residues. This chain's CDR3 is CASKGQGFGYTF. The CDR3 DNA follows: TGTGCCAGCAAGGGGCAGGGTTTTGGCTACACCTTC. The entire variable domain, with the rest obtained from reference TRBV9 and TRBJ1-2, is as follows: DSGVTQTPKHLITATGQRVTLRCSPRSGDLSVYWYQQSLDQGLQFLIQYYNGEERAKGNILERFSAQQFPDLHSELNLSSLELGDSALYFCASKGQGFGYTFGSGTRLTVV.

The J gene is TRBJ1-2, the V gene TRBV11-2; 9 nucleotides agree with TRBD1. The CDR3 sequence is 13 residues long. The germline gives CDR1 SGHAT, CDR2 FQNNGV. J was trimmed by 6 bases and V by 7 bases; bases with no gene match: 6. Written as DNA, the CDR3 is TGTGCCAGCATCGAGGACAGGGGAGATGGCTACACCTTC. Translating it yields CASIEDRGDGYTF. The full variable domain, rest sourced from reference TRBV11-2 and TRBJ1-2, is EAGVAQSPRYKIIEKRQSVAFWCNPISGHATLYWYQQILGQGPKLLIQFQNNGVVDDSQLPKDRFSAERLKGVDSTLKIQPAKLEDSAVYLCASIEDRGDGYTFGSGTRLTVV.

The chain recombines TRBV5-1 with TRBJ1-1; 8 nucleotides align to TRBD1. The trim removed 0 bases at V and 5 bases at J, leaving 6 bases unmatched. CDR1 is SGHRS, CDR2 YFSETQ, per germline. The CDR3 has 15 residues. CDR3 sequence (DNA): TGCGCCAGCAGCTTGGCCCAGGGGGCCCGGACTGAAGCTTTCTTT. Protein sequence: CASSLAQGARTEAFF. Based on the CDR3 plus reference TRBV5-1 and TRBJ1-1, the full variable domain is KAGVTQTPRYLIKTRGQQVTLSCSPISGHRSVSWYQQTPGQGLQFLFEYFSETQRNKGNFPGRFSGRQFSNSRSEMNVSTLELGDSALYLCASSLAQGARTEAFFGQGTRLTVV.

CDR3 protein: CASSWTGSGELFF. As DNA, the CDR3 is TGTGCCAGCAGTTGGACAGGGTCCGGGGAGCTGTTTTTT. This chain links TRBV6-5 with TRBJ2-2; 8 bases match TRBD1. Unmatched junction bases numbered 1, after V lost 4 bases and J lost 6 bases. The CDR3 is 13 residues long. Germline CDR1 reads MNHEY; CDR2 reads SVGAGI.

This clone was detected once. The V call is TRBV12-5, the J call TRBJ2-5; 7 nucleotides line up with TRBD1. The CDR3 has 18 residues. The germline V gene has CDR1 LGHNT and CDR2 FRNRAP. Unmatched junction bases numbered 12, after V lost 0 bases and J lost 2 bases. CDR3 DNA sequence: TGTGCTAGTGGTTTGGTTCTGCGCCGGGACAGCGCTCAAGAGACCCAGTACTTC. This encodes CASGLVLRRDSAQETQYF. The full variable domain, rest sourced from reference TRBV12-5 and TRBJ2-5, is DARVTQTPRHKVTEMGQEVTMRCQPILGHNTVFWYRQTMMQGLELLAYFRNRAPLDDSGMPKDRFSAEMPDATLATLKIQPSEPRDSAVYFCASGLVLRRDSAQETQYFGPGTRLLVL.

The rearrangement joins TRBV2 to TRBJ2-5; 7 bases line up with TRBD2. The V gene end was trimmed by 7 bases and the J gene end by 4 bases; junction bases not matched to a gene: 6. Germline CDR1 is SNHLY and CDR2 is FYNNEI. This CDR3 spans 13 amino acids. The CDR3 reads CASTLAGVETQYF. The CDR3 region has the DNA TGTGCCAGCACCCTCGCGGGGGTAGAGACCCAGTACTTC.

CDR3 in amino acids: CASRFDRVSEAFF. The DNA for the CDR3 is TGTGCCAGCAGATTCGACAGGGTCTCTGAAGCTTTCTTT. The gene calls are TRBV7-2 and TRBJ1-1; 7 bases line up with TRBD1. CDR1 SGHTA and CDR2 FQGNSA come from the germline V gene. This CDR3 comprises 13 residues. The trim removed 6 bases at V and 6 bases at J, leaving 7 bases unmatched.

This chain's CDR3 is CASSLGGGAADGELFF. CDR3 nucleotide sequence: TGCGCCAGCAGCTTGGGAGGAGGAGCGGCTGACGGGGAGCTGTTTTTT. The V gene is TRBV5-1, the J gene TRBJ2-2, with a tentative D call TRBD2 (5 bases). Germline CDR1 is SGHRS and CDR2 is YFSETQ. The CDR3 sequence is 16 residues long. V lost 0 bases, J lost 7 bases, and 16 bases lay in between.

This chain uses TRBV11-1 with TRBJ2-1; a possible D gene is TRBD2 (6 bases). The germline CDR1 and CDR2 sequences are SGHAT and FQDESV (reference sequence). Trimming took 5 bases from V and 3 from J, leaving 14 bases between them. The CDR3 spans 15 residues. As DNA, the CDR3 is TGTGCCAGCAGCCCTCGACGGCGGGGCTACAATGAGCAGTTCTTC. Its protein product is CASSPRRRGYNEQFF.

The chain employs TRBV19 and TRBJ1-2; perhaps TRBD1 as D (5 bases). This CDR3 has 16 residues. In germline, CDR1 is LNHDA, CDR2 SQIVND (reference sequence). V was cut by 7 bases and J by 0 bases, with 18 bases left in between. The CDR3: CASTDHQGTTNYGYTF. CDR3 coding DNA: TGTGCCAGTACCGATCACCAAGGGACTACTAACTATGGCTACACCTTC.

The gene calls are TRBV6-4 and TRBJ2-1; D is perhaps TRBD1 (5 bases). V lost 3 bases, J lost 5 bases, and 11 bases lay in between. Germline V gene sequence: CDR1 MRHNA, CDR2 SNTAGT. The CDR3 extends over 14 amino acids. CDR3 amino acids: CASSEGPADNEQFF. The CDR3 bases are TGTGCCAGCAGTGAGGGGCCCGCGGACAATGAGCAGTTCTTC.

The chain uses TRBV21-1 and TRBJ1-5; the D call in the table, TRBD1, was not verified against the DNA. TRBV21-1 represents a pseudogene. There are 16 residues in the CDR3. This CDR3 reads CASSKVRQGNYRPQHF. In nucleotides, the CDR3 is TGTGCCAGCAGCAAAGTAAGACAGGGAAACTATAGGCCCCAGCATTTT.

The CDR3 protein is CASSDRTGIDEQFF. CDR3 sequence (DNA): TGTGCCAGCAGCGACCGGACAGGGATCGATGAGCAGTTCTTC. The V call is TRBV9, the J call TRBJ2-1, with 8 bases matching TRBD1. V shed 3 bases, J shed 8 bases, and the junction held 7 bases outside the gene matches. Germline values: CDR1 SGDLS, CDR2 YYNGEE. CDR3 length equals 14 residues.

The chain is built from TRBV21-1 and TRBJ1-3. TRBV21-1 corresponds to a pseudogene. The CDR3 is made up of 14 amino acids. The DNA of the CDR3 is TGTGCCAGCAGGGCGGAGGGTTCAGGAAACACCATATATTTT. It codes for CASRAEGSGNTIYF.

Regarding this clone: Sequence at one end of the junction differs from germline and may be a read error. The chain combines TRBV15 with TRBJ2-7, with TRBD2 as a possible D gene (7 bases). The CDR3 is made up of 12 amino acids. CDR1 and CDR2 (germline): LNHNV, YYDKDF (reference sequence). The CDR3 is CATSRSTGGRDF. The CDR3, as DNA: TGTGCCACCAGCAGATCCACGGGGGGCCGGGACTTC.

This clone was recorded once. The chain couples TRBV9 to TRBJ2-7; 11 bases line up with TRBD2. V gave up 3 bases and J gave up 3 bases; unmatched junction bases: 2. The CDR3 runs 14 residues. Germline lookup yields CDR1 SGDLS and CDR2 YYNGEE. The CDR3, as DNA: TGTGCCAGCAGCGGGACTAGCGGGTTCTACGAGCAGTACTTC. This codes for CASSGTSGFYEQYF.

This clone was observed a single time. The chain employs TRBV5-8 and TRBJ1-5, with D maybe TRBD1 (6 bases). Trimming shortened V by 4 bases and J by 0 bases, and 11 bases separated the two germline ends. The germline CDR1 and CDR2 sequences are SGHTS and YDEGEE. The CDR3 sequence is 15 residues long. CDR3 protein: CASSGRQASNQPQHF. Written as DNA, the CDR3 is TGTGCCAGCAGCGGAAGACAGGCTAGCAATCAGCCCCAGCATTTT.

The rearrangement links TRBV7-2 to TRBJ1-2, with TRBD1 identical over 7 bases. This CDR3 contains 15 residues. The germline V gene has CDR1 SGHTA and CDR2 FQGNSA. J was trimmed by 7 bases and V by 1 base; bases with no gene match: 9. CDR3 DNA: TGTGCCAGCAGCTTAGTGTTCCAACAGGGGTTTGGCTACACCTTC. It specifies CASSLVFQQGFGYTF.